This TCR beta chain was sequenced for a study of T cells in Graves' hyperthyroidism and ophthalmopathy. The investigators amplified TCR beta CDR3 regions from RNA transcripts. First-round RT-PCR with HTBI primers amplified the TCR CDR3 region. Via MiXCR, TCRdb re-called the multiplex PCR reads, giving one row per CDR3 protein. The sample has 250,000 to 400,000 distinct CDR3 sequences, roughly 13% seen once. This clonotype came up a few times. The CDR3 has 13 residues. The germline V gene encodes CDR1 MNHEY and CDR2 SMNVEV (reference sequence). The V end lost 4 bases, the J end lost 3 bases, and 7 bases lay between the germline ends.

The gene calls are TRBV27 and TRBJ1-3; D gene uncertain. This TCR was sampled from a woman in her 40s with Graves' ophthalmopathy. Sequencing was carried out using blood. This CDR3 is CASSSNIGNTIYF. In DNA form, the CDR3 reads TGTGCCAGCAGTTCAAACATTGGAAACACCATATATTTT.